The text below deals with one T cell receptor (beta chain). Its antigen remains unidentified. Amplification used 60 Vbeta primers and 13 Jbeta primers. The repertoire was sequenced with immunoSEQ multiplex PCR; TCRdb's copy has only in-frame clones and lacks some. The sample holds some 130,000 clones, 77% seen once. These data belong to a study of cytomegalovirus exposure and HLA in healthy donors. Study results and caveats: In a later analysis, across HLA loci, associated TCR counts were highest for DRB1, lowest for HLA-C. Researchers counted some 150 TCR beta chains as cytomegalovirus-associated.

The CDR3 has 12 amino acids. V gave up 6 bases and J gave up 3 bases, with 9 bases separating them. Germline CDR1 is SNHLY and CDR2 is FYNNEI. The sample consisted of PBMCs. The source is a male donor in good health and CMV-seropositive. The chain joins TRBV2 to TRBJ2-7; unclear D gene. This CDR3 is CASSLLVYEQYF. The DNA for the CDR3 is TGTGCCAGCAGCCTCCTAGTCTACGAGCAGTACTTC.